The rows below give T cell receptor beta chains drawn from one sample of a study of neurological immune-mediated disorders. TCRdb reprocessed the 5' RACE reads with MiXCR, giving one entry per CDR3 protein. Here the sample spans over 60,000 distinct CDR3 sequences, roughly 4.8% being singletons. The specimen sequenced was PBMCs. The origin of the receptors is a woman in her fifties or sixties with multiple sclerosis. Each CDR3 is given with its conserved first and last residue. D genes are given only for firm matches. Clone size is not always given. Where it is, it says once, few, many or a class for expanded clones.

cdr3_length,v_call,clone_size,j_call,d_call,cdr3_nt,cdr3_aa
16,TRBV7-3,many,TRBJ1-4,TRBD1,TGTGCCAGCAGCTTAAGCGGACAGGGGACTAATGAAAAACTGTTTTTT,CASSLSGQGTNEKLFF
11,TRBV20-1,many,TRBJ2-3,NA,TGCAGTGCTGTCCCATCAGATACGCAGTATTTT,CSAVPSDTQYF
13,TRBV7-9,NA,TRBJ2-7,TRBD2,TGTGCCAGCAGCCCTGGGGGGGTTTACGAGCAGTACTTC,CASSPGGVYEQYF
13,TRBV5-1,many,TRBJ2-3,NA,TGCGCCAGCAGCGAACTTGACAGCCATACGCAGTATTTT,CASSELDSHTQYF
13,TRBV27,many,TRBJ1-5,NA,TGTGCCAGCGGCTTCGGAAAGGTTCGGCCCCAGCATTTT,CASGFGKVRPQHF
16,TRBV11-3,few,TRBJ2-2,NA,TGTGCCAGCAGCTACGAGGGAATAGCTTACACCGGGGAGCTGTTTTTT,CASSYEGIAYTGELFF
13,TRBV15,many,TRBJ2-1,NA,TGTGCCACCAGCAGAGAAGTCGGGGGAGGGCAGTTCTTC,CATSREVGGGQFF
13,TRBV7-2,many,TRBJ1-1,NA,TGTGCCAGCAGTCCCCCGGGGGACACTGAAGCTTTCTTT,CASSPPGDTEAFF
19,TRBV6-5,few,TRBJ2-5,TRBD2,TGTGCCAGCAGTTTACTCCCCCCCACACAGCGGGGGGCAGAAGAGACTCAGTACTTC,CASSLLPPTQRGAEETQYF
16,TRBV5-1,many,TRBJ2-3,TRBD1,TGCGCCAGCAGCCCGGGGACAGGGGTTGGGACAGATACGCAGTATTTT,CASSPGTGVGTDTQYF
14,TRBV20-1,many,TRBJ1-5,NA,TGCAGTGCCCCCCGGGGGTCCGGGGATCAGCCCCAGCATTTT,CSAPRGSGDQPQHF
15,TRBV5-1,many,TRBJ2-1,NA,TGCGCCAGCAGCTTGGTTCAGGGAAGTAGAAATGAGCAGTTCTTC,CASSLVQGSRNEQFF
13,TRBV7-2,many,TRBJ2-7,NA,TGTGCCAGCAGCCGAACCTTCAACTACGAGCAGTACTTC,CASSRTFNYEQYF
15,TRBV20-1,many,TRBJ1-5,TRBD1,TGCAGTGCTAGTCTAACCGGGACAGGGTACCAGCCCCAGCATTTT,CSASLTGTGYQPQHF
14,TRBV5-1,many,TRBJ2-7,NA,TGCGCCAGCAGCTTGGGACACAGGGATTACGAGCAGTACTTC,CASSLGHRDYEQYF
14,TRBV5-1,NA,TRBJ2-7,NA,TGCGCCAGCAGCTTAACGGTGAGCTCCTACGAGCAGTACTTC,CASSLTVSSYEQYF
13,TRBV7-2,many,TRBJ1-2,TRBD1,TGTGCCAGCAGCTTAGGCAGGGGGGATGGCTACACCTTC,CASSLGRGDGYTF
13,TRBV20-1,many,TRBJ1-4,NA,TGCAGTGCTAGTGTAGGAACTAATGAAAAACTGTTTTTT,CSASVGTNEKLFF
13,TRBV12-3/TRBV12-4,many,TRBJ1-2,NA,TGTGCCAGCAGTGGGGGCAGGGCCTATGGCTACACCTTC,CASSGGRAYGYTF
13,TRBV6-1,many,TRBJ1-5,TRBD1,TGTGCCAGCATCCGGACAGGGGATCAGCCCCAGCATTTT,CASIRTGDQPQHF
13,TRBV29-1,many,TRBJ1-4,NA,TGCAGCGCAGGGACAAATTATAATGAAAAACTGTTTTTT,CSAGTNYNEKLFF
15,TRBV3-1,NA,TRBJ2-7,NA,TGTGCCAGCAGCCATTTGGCCGGGAGATTCTACGAGCAGTACTTC,CASSHLAGRFYEQYF
14,TRBV24-1,many,TRBJ2-2,NA,TGTGCCACCAGTGATTTGGTGAACACCGGGGAGCTGTTTTTT,CATSDLVNTGELFF
15,TRBV5-1,many,TRBJ2-3,NA,TGCGCCAGCAGCAGCGGACAGCCTTCCACAGATACGCAGTATTTT,CASSSGQPSTDTQYF
15,TRBV30,many,TRBJ2-3,NA,TGTGCCTGGAGTGGGCAGGGGAGTCGCACAGATACGCAGTATTTT,CAWSGQGSRTDTQYF
17,TRBV15,many,TRBJ2-4,NA,TGTGCCACCAGCAGAGTTTCAGACTACCTAGCCAAAAACATTCAGTACTTC,CATSRVSDYLAKNIQYF
15,TRBV7-2,many,TRBJ2-5,NA,TGTGCCAGCAGCTTATTAAGCTCAGGGAGGGAGACCCAGTACTTC,CASSLLSSGRETQYF
13,TRBV19,once,TRBJ1-2,NA,TGTGCCAGTAGTTCGAAACCACAGGATGGCTACACCTTC,CASSSKPQDGYTF
15,TRBV24-1,many,TRBJ2-5,NA,TGTGCCACCAGTGACAAACGACAGCGCCAAGAGACCCAGTACTTC,CATSDKRQRQETQYF
12,TRBV7-9,many,TRBJ1-5,NA,TGTGCCAGCAGCTTGGGGAGTCAGCCCCAGAATTTT,CASSLGSQPQNF
15,TRBV27,many,TRBJ2-7,NA,TGTGCCAGCAGTTTAGAGACAGATTCTACGAACGAGCAGTACTTC,CASSLETDSTNEQYF
14,TRBV5-1,NA,TRBJ2-3,NA,TGCGCCAGCAGCTGGGAATTTAGCACAGATACGCAGTATTTT,CASSWEFSTDTQYF
14,TRBV5-1,many,TRBJ1-3,TRBD1,TGCGCCAGCAGTTCGACAGGGGTTGGAAACACCATATATTTT,CASSSTGVGNTIYF
12,TRBV29-1,many,TRBJ1-1,NA,TGCAGCGTTGAACGGTGGGGGACTGAAGCTTTCTTT,CSVERWGTEAFF
14,TRBV28,many,TRBJ2-7,NA,TGTGCCAGCAGCCCGTCAGGGGGGATCTACGAGCAGTACTTC,CASSPSGGIYEQYF